This T cell receptor beta chain comes out of a study of T cells in Graves' hyperthyroidism and ophthalmopathy. This CDR3 contains 13 residues. Germline CDR1 reads DFQATT; CDR2 reads SNEGSKA (reference sequence). Trimming cost V 5 bases and J 0 bases, with 8 bases left between them. Diagnoses were established using clinical symptoms, serum thyroxine and TRAb, thyroid ultrasound and orbital computed tomography. Amplification of TCR beta CDR3 regions was performed using RNA transcripts as template. First-round RT-PCR with HTBI primers amplified the TCR CDR3 region. TCRdb ran MiXCR on the multiplex PCR reads and lists one entry per CDR3 protein. Of a few hundred thousand distinct CDR3 sequences listed, approximately 16% were seen once; the top ten hold about 3.5%. Only a few counts were recorded for this clonotype.

Specimen: blood. The TCR sequence derives from a woman between 40 and 50 years old with Graves' ophthalmopathy. This rearrangement joins TRBV20-1 to TRBJ1-3; D is undetermined. For the CDR3, the DNA is TGCAGTGCTTCGCAGAGCTCTGGAAACACCATATATTTT. Encoded protein: CSASQSSGNTIYF.